These 8 T cell receptor beta chains originate from one sample sequenced in a study of technical replicates of blood from four donors. Generated by immunoSEQ multiplex PCR, the TCRdb table keeps only in-frame clones and is missing some. The sample lists about 98,000 clones, more than 90% occurring once. Sequencing was performed on T cells isolated from PBMCs. These receptors originate from a human donor in good health.

V gene TRBV5-6 combines with J gene TRBJ2-3; D is possibly TRBD2 (5 bases). The CDR3 totals 16 residues. V was pared by 2 bases and J by 4 bases, with 17 bases between. Per the germline V gene, CDR1 is SGHDT and CDR2 is YYEEEE. The DNA for the CDR3 is TGTGCCAGCAGCTTTTATGTGGGAGTAGAATCAGATACGCAGTATTTT. Encoded protein: CASSFYVGVESDTQYF.

The chain recombines TRBV28 with TRBJ2-4; 9 bases match TRBD2. The V and J ends lost 3 bases and 6 bases, in that order; junction bases with no gene match: 6. Germline CDR1 is MDHEN and CDR2 is SYDVKM. The CDR3 consists of 15 residues. The CDR3 is CASSLAGGQTNIQYF. In nucleotides, the CDR3 is TGTGCCAGCAGTTTGGCGGGAGGGCAGACAAACATTCAGTACTTC.

The V gene is TRBV18, the J gene TRBJ1-1; 9 bases line up with TRBD1. Germline loops: CDR1 KGHSH, CDR2 LQKENI. The V and J ends lost 4 bases and 7 bases, in that order; junction bases with no gene match: 4. This CDR3 region has 13 residues. CDR3 amino acids: CASSRDREGEAFF. CDR3 nucleotides: TGTGCCAGCTCACGGGACAGGGAGGGTGAAGCTTTCTTT.

The gene calls are TRBV11-2 and TRBJ2-3; D might be TRBD2 (6 bases). Germline CDR1 and CDR2: SGHAT and FQNNGV. CDR3 size: 17 residues. Trimming stripped 1 base from V and 2 bases from J, with 16 bases between. The CDR3 DNA reads TGTGCCAGCAGCTTAGGCCACGGGGGACCGAACACAGATACGCAGTATTTT. Its translation is CASSLGHGGPNTDTQYF.

This clone came up once. The rearrangement links TRBV11-3 to TRBJ1-1; the D is unclear. CDR3 size: 13 residues. V lost 3 bases and J lost 1, with 6 bases in between. Per the germline V gene, CDR1 is SGHNT and CDR2 is YENEEA. The DNA for the CDR3 is TGTGCCAGCAGCTTGGGCCAGAACACTGAAGCTTTCTTT. Translation gives CASSLGQNTEAFF. Drawing the rest from reference TRBV11-3 and TRBJ1-1, the complete variable domain is EAGVVQSPRYKIIEKKQPVAFWCNPISGHNTLYWYLQNLGQGPELLIRYENEEAVDDSQLPKDRFSAERLKGVDSTLKIQPAELGDSAVYLCASSLGQNTEAFFGQGTRLTVV.

The chain uses TRBV13 and TRBJ2-2, with 7 bases fitting TRBD2. J lost 5 bases, V lost 1 base, and 10 bases had no gene match. The germline CDR1 and CDR2 sequences are PRHDT and FYEKMQ (reference sequence). There are 17 residues in the CDR3. CDR3 residues: CASSLERASGRTGELFF. The CDR3 DNA reads TGTGCCAGCAGCTTAGAAAGGGCTAGCGGAAGGACCGGGGAGCTGTTTTTT.

The chain combines TRBV27 with TRBJ2-2; 10 nucleotides line up with TRBD1. CDR1 and CDR2 (germline): MNHEY, SMNVEV (reference sequence). Germline trimming cut 4 bases from V and 5 bases from J; bases unmatched to any gene: 4. This CDR3 spans 15 amino acids. Here the CDR3 reads CASSWGQGFTGELFF. CDR3 in DNA: TGTGCCAGCAGTTGGGGACAGGGGTTTACCGGGGAGCTGTTTTTT.

The chain uses TRBV28 and TRBJ1-1; no clear D gene. Germline CDR1 and CDR2: MDHEN and SYDVKM. The CDR3 contains 13 residues. The ends were cut back, 1 base at V and 7 bases at J, with 10 bases in the middle. The CDR3 reads CASSLSVMVEAFF. Written as DNA, the CDR3 is TGTGCCAGCAGTTTATCGGTCATGGTTGAAGCTTTCTTT.